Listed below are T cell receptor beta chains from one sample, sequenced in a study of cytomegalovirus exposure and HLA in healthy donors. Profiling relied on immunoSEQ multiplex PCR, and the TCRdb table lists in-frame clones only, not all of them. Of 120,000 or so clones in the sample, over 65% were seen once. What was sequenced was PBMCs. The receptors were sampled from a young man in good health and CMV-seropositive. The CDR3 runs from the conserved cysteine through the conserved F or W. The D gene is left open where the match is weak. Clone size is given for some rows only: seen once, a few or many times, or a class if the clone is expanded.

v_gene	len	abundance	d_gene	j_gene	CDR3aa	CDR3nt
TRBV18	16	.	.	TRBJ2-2	CASSPLGVVRTGELFF	TGTGCCAGCTCACCACTTGGAGTAGTGAGAACCGGGGAGCTGTTTTTT
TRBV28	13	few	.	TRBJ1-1	CASIPAGSTEAFF	TGTGCCAGCATCCCCGCAGGCTCAACTGAAGCTTTCTTT
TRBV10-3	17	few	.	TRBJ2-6	CAISENSLFSGANVLTF	TGTGCCATCAGTGAGAACAGCCTATTCTCTGGGGCCAACGTCCTGACTTTC
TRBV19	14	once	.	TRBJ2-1	CASTLGQPYNEQFF	TGTGCCAGTACCCTCGGACAACCCTACAATGAGCAGTTCTTC
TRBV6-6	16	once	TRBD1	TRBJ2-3	CASSYPTGGRIDTQYF	TGTGCCAGCAGTTACCCGACAGGGGGCCGAATAGATACGCAGTATTTT
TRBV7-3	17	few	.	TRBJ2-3	CASSPRFAGSGTDTQYF	TGTGCCAGCAGCCCGCGGTTTGCGGGGAGCGGGACAGATACGCAGTATTTT
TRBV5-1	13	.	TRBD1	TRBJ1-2	CASSLGQGIGYTF	TGCGCCAGCAGCTTGGGACAGGGTATTGGCTACACCTTC
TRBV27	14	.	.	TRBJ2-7	CASSLLYRVYEQYF	TGTGCCAGCAGTTTACTGTACAGGGTCTACGAGCAGTACTTC
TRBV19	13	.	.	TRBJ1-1	CASRDTVNTEAFF	TGTGCCAGTAGGGACACGGTTAACACTGAAGCTTTCTTT
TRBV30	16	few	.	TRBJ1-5	CAWSVRWRGPDQPQHF	TGTGCCTGGAGTGTACGGTGGAGAGGGCCGGATCAGCCCCAGCATTTT
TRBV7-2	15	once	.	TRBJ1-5	CASSPQQGPGQPQHF	TGTGCCAGCAGCCCGCAACAGGGACCGGGTCAGCCCCAGCATTTT
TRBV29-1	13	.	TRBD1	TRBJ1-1	CSVGSDRGTEAFF	TGCAGCGTTGGATCCGACAGGGGCACTGAAGCTTTCTTT
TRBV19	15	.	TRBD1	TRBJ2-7	CASTSPGQGVYEQYF	TGTGCCAGTACTTCACCGGGACAGGGGGTTTACGAGCAGTACTTC
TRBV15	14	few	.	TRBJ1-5	CATSSRQGNQPQHF	TGTGCCACCAGCTCTCGACAGGGCAATCAGCCCCAGCATTTT
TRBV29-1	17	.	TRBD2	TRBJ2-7	CSVEGPPGTSGDYEQYF	TGCAGCGTTGAAGGCCCCCCCGGGACTAGCGGGGACTACGAGCAGTACTTC
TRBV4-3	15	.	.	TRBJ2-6	CASSHDSSGANVLTF	TGCGCCAGCAGCCATGATAGCTCTGGGGCCAACGTCCTGACTTTC
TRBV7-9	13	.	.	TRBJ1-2	CASSPPGISGYTF	TGTGCCAGCAGCCCCCCAGGGATCTCCGGCTACACCTTC
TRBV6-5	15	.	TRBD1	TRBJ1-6	CASSYGQGYNSPLHF	TGTGCCAGCAGTTATGGACAGGGATATAATTCACCCCTCCACTTT
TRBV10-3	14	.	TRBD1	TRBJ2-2	CAIKDRAATGELFF	TGTGCCATCAAAGACAGGGCTGCCACCGGGGAGCTGTTTTTT
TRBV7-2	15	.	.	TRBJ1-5	CASSRGERVHQPQHF	TGTGCCAGCAGCCGAGGAGAGAGGGTACATCAGCCCCAGCATTTT
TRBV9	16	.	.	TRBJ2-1	CASSVTLASSYNEQFF	TGTGCCAGCAGCGTTACCCTAGCTAGCTCCTACAATGAGCAGTTCTTC
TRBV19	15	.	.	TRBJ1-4	CASSITKTINEKLFF	TGTGCCAGTAGTATCACAAAAACCATTAATGAAAAACTGTTTTTT
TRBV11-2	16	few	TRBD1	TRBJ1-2	CASSATGGPSNYGYTF	TGTGCCAGCAGCGCGACAGGGGGGCCTTCTAACTATGGCTACACCTTC
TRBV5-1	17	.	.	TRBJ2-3	CASSWGGGRGERNTQYF	TGCGCCAGCAGCTGGGGGGGCGGCAGGGGCGAGCGAAATACGCAGTATTTT
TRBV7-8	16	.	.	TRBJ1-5	CASSLVGQGENQPQHF	TGTGCCAGCAGCTTAGTAGGTCAGGGCGAGAATCAGCCCCAGCATTTT
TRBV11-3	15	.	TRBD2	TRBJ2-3	CASSTPSGGRDTQYF	TGTGCCAGCAGCACTCCTAGCGGGGGACGGGATACGCAGTATTTT
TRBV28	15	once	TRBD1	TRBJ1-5	CASSFRTGFNQPQHF	TGTGCCAGCAGTTTTAGGACAGGGTTCAATCAGCCCCAGCATTTT
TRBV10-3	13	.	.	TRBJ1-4	CATHSSTNEKLFF	TGTGCCACCCACAGCTCAACTAATGAAAAACTGTTTTTT
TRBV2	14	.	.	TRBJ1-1	CASSEALGGTEAFF	TGTGCCAGCAGTGAAGCACTTGGCGGGACTGAAGCTTTCTTT
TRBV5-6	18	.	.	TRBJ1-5	CASSSTGKALDSNQPQHF	TGTGCCAGCAGCTCGACCGGGAAGGCCTTGGATAGCAATCAGCCCCAGCATTTT
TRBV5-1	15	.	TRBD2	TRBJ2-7	CASSSSGGSSYEQYF	TGCGCCAGCAGCTCTAGCGGGGGGAGCTCCTACGAGCAGTACTTC
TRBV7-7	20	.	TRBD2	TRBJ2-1	CANILRIGTSGGQRYNEQFF	TGTGCCAACATCCTGCGTATCGGGACTAGCGGGGGCCAAAGATACAATGAGCAGTTCTTC
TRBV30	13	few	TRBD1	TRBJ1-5	CAWNNRGNQPQHF	TGTGCCTGGAACAACAGGGGGAATCAGCCCCAGCATTTT
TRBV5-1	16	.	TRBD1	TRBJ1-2	CASSGGQPTPSYGYTF	TGCGCCAGCAGCGGGGGACAGCCGACCCCGAGCTATGGCTACACCTTC
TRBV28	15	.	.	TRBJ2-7	CASRPRGSASYEQYF	TGTGCCAGCAGACCCCGGGGGTCAGCCTCCTACGAGCAGTACTTC
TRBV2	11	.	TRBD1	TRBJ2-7	CATGTGFEQYF	TGTGCCACCGGGACAGGGTTCGAGCAGTACTTC
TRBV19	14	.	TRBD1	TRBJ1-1	CASSTRQGGTEAFF	TGTGCCAGTAGTACCAGACAGGGGGGGACTGAAGCTTTCTTT
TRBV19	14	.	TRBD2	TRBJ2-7	CASSVPGLASEQYF	TGTGCCAGTAGTGTCCCGGGACTAGCCTCCGAGCAGTACTTC
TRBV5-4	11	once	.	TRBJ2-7	CASSSTREQYF	TGTGCCAGCAGCTCTACTCGCGAGCAGTACTTC
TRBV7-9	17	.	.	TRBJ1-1	CASSAGLTGSLNTEAFF	TGTGCCAGCAGCGCCGGTCTCACAGGGTCACTGAACACTGAAGCTTTCTTT
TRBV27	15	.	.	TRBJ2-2	CASAWGTVNTGELFF	TGTGCCAGCGCATGGGGGACTGTGAACACCGGGGAGCTGTTTTTT
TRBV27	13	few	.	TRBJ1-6	CASSSRGYSPLHF	TGTGCCAGCAGTTCCCGAGGTTATTCACCCCTCCACTTT
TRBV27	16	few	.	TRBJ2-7	CASSLGGDSIFYEQYF	TGTGCCAGCAGTTTAGGGGGCGACAGTATATTCTACGAGCAGTACTTC
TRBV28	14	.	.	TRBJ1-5	CASSLPNSNQPQHF	TGTGCCAGCAGTTTGCCAAATAGTAATCAGCCCCAGCATTTT
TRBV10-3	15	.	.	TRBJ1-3	CAIAQGALSGNTIYF	TGTGCCATCGCCCAGGGTGCCCTCTCTGGAAACACCATATATTTT
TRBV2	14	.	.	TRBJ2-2	CAREQGTNTGELFF	TGTGCCAGAGAACAGGGAACGAACACCGGGGAGCTGTTTTTT
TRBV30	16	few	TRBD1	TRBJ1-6	CAWSGTGASYNSPLHF	TGTGCCTGGAGTGGGACAGGGGCATCCTATAATTCACCCCTCCACTTT